One sample yielded the 14 T cell receptor beta chains listed below, sequenced in a study of blood T cell repertoires in COVID-19. Clones were read by immunoSEQ multiplex PCR, and TCRdb kept only the in-frame ones, dropping some. The sample comprises 100,000 to 150,000 clones, less than 85% of which are singletons, and less than 15% rests with the top ten. Sequencing used peripheral blood. The source of these receptors is a woman aged 60-70 years with acute or convalescent COVID-19.

The sample holds many counts of this clone. The chain employs TRBV10-1 and TRBJ1-1; D call uncertain. The germline gives CDR1 WNHNN, CDR2 SYGVQD (reference sequence). This CDR3 has 14 amino acids. V was cut by 5 bases and J by 6 bases, with 16 bases left in between. The CDR3 loop is CASSPGPDRAEAFF. The CDR3 nucleotides are TGCGCCAGCAGTCCCGGCCCCGACCGGGCTGAAGCTTTCTTT.

Here the CDR3 reads CASSPPTNSTDTQYF. The CDR3, as DNA: TGTGCCAGCAGTCCCCCGACTAATAGCACAGATACGCAGTATTTT. The V gene is TRBV27, the J gene TRBJ2-3; the D gene is possibly TRBD2 (5 bases). CDR3 length: 15 residues. The V gene's germline CDR1 is MNHEY and CDR2 SMNVEV (reference sequence). Deletions cut 5 bases from V and 0 bases from J, with 12 bases between.

CDR3 in amino acids: CASSAGTGTEKLFF. CDR3 sequence (DNA): TGTGCCAGCAGTGCCGGGACTGGGACTGAAAAACTGTTTTTT. This chain joins TRBV2 and TRBJ1-4; D is possibly TRBD1 (5 bases). The CDR3 extends over 14 amino acids. CDR1 is SNHLY and CDR2 is FYNNEI in the germline V gene. Trimming stripped 4 bases from V and 7 bases from J, with 13 bases between.

This chain uses TRBV19 with TRBJ1-2; TRBD1 might be the D (5 bases). The germline V gene has CDR1 LNHDA and CDR2 SQIVND (reference sequence). Trimming stripped 6 bases from V and 4 bases from J, with 9 bases between. The CDR3 is 12 residues long. CDR3 region: CASSDRGYGYTF. In nucleotides, the CDR3 is TGTGCCAGTAGCGACAGAGGCTATGGCTACACCTTC.

This sequence joins TRBV6-1 and TRBJ1-5; D gene ambiguous. Germline V gene data show CDR1 as MNHNS and CDR2 as SASEGT. Trimming cost V 1 base and J 2 bases, with 6 bases left between them. The CDR3 runs 14 residues. In nucleotides, the CDR3 is TGTGCCAGCAGTGAAGGTGGCCGCAATCAGCCCCAGCATTTT. Translated, it gives CASSEGGRNQPQHF.

This chain joins TRBV5-6 and TRBJ1-1; D is undetermined. The CDR3 has 14 residues. V lost 4 bases, J lost 0 bases, and 10 bases lay in between. Per germline, CDR1 SGHDT and CDR2 YYEEEE. CDR3 sequence: CASSRGLLNTEAFF. Here the CDR3 DNA reads TGTGCCAGCAGCCGCGGGCTTCTGAACACTGAAGCTTTCTTT.

The V call is TRBV13, the J call TRBJ1-1; tentative D call: TRBD1 (6 bases). V gave up 4 bases and J gave up 6 bases, with 15 bases separating them. CDR3 length: 14 residues. Germline values: CDR1 PRHDT, CDR2 FYEKMQ (reference sequence). The chain's CDR3 is CASSSGTPRAEAFF. The CDR3 DNA reads TGTGCCAGCAGCTCTGGGACACCCCGGGCTGAAGCTTTCTTT. Based on the CDR3 plus reference TRBV13 and TRBJ1-1, the full variable domain is AAGVIQSPRHLIKEKRETATLKCYPIPRHDTVYWYQQGPGQDPQFLISFYEKMQSDKGSIPDRFSAQQFSDYHSELNMSSLELGDSALYFCASSSGTPRAEAFFGQGTRLTVV.

This chain links TRBV29-1 with TRBJ2-7, with a weak D call TRBD1 (5 bases). The CDR3 runs to 13 residues. Germline-derived CDR1 and CDR2 are SQVTM and ANQGSEA. V shed 3 bases and J shed 0 bases, with 9 bases lying between them. CDR3 bases: TGCAGCGTTGAGTCGACAGACTCCTACGAGCAGTACTTC. Amino acids: CSVESTDSYEQYF.

The J gene is TRBJ2-5, the V gene TRBV1; the D call in the table, TRBD2, was not verified against the DNA. TRBV1 is reported as a pseudogene. The CDR3 has 15 residues. CDR3 bases: TGCACCAGCAGCCGGCTAGCGGGGGGTAGAGAGACCCAGTACTTC. This gives the protein CTSSRLAGGRETQYF.

The chain joins TRBV7-9 to TRBJ2-3, with D perhaps matching TRBD2 (7 bases). Trimming left V 3 bases short and J 5 bases short, with 18 bases between. Germline CDR1 and CDR2: SEHNR and FQNEAQ (reference sequence). The CDR3 has 16 residues. DNA of the CDR3: TGTGCCAGCAGCTTTGCGGGGGCCCACTCTGAAGATACGCAGTATTTT. Its protein product is CASSFAGAHSEDTQYF. The variable domain in full, with the rest retrieved from reference TRBV7-9 and TRBJ2-3, is DTGVSQNPRHKITKRGQNVTFRCDPISEHNRLYWYRQTLGQGPEFLTYFQNEAQLEKSRLLSDRFSAERPKGSFSTLEIQRTEQGDSAMYLCASSFAGAHSEDTQYFGPGTRLTVL.

The rearrangement links TRBV12-5 to TRBJ1-2; 7 bases align to TRBD1. The CDR3 is 13 amino acids. V gave up 6 bases and J gave up 4 bases; unmatched junction bases: 5. Germline V gives CDR1 LGHNT, CDR2 FRNRAP. CDR3 bases: TGTGCTAGTGGGAGCCGGGACAGCTATGGCTACACCTTC. Protein: CASGSRDSYGYTF.

The rearrangement uses TRBV2 and TRBJ1-4; D call uncertain. This CDR3 has 13 residues. Germline CDR1 is SNHLY and CDR2 is FYNNEI. V was trimmed by 7 bases and J by 3 bases, leaving 9 bases between them. The DNA for the CDR3 is TGTGCCAGCAAGCCAGGCCCTAATGAAAAACTGTTTTTT. It codes for CASKPGPNEKLFF.

This CDR3 is CASSPPNTGAAEAFF. The CDR3 DNA is TGTGCCAGCAGTCCCCCGAACACAGGGGCCGCTGAAGCTTTCTTT. The chain combines TRBV6-5 with TRBJ1-1; TRBD1 matches 7 bases. Germline assignment: CDR1 MNHEY and CDR2 SVGAGI. The V gene end was trimmed by 5 bases and the J gene end by 6 bases; junction bases not matched to a gene: 12. The CDR3 extends over 15 amino acids.

The CDR3 protein is CASSVETLRGTGELFF. DNA of the CDR3: TGTGCCAGCAGCGTGGAGACGCTTAGAGGGACCGGGGAGCTGTTTTTT. The chain recombines TRBV9 with TRBJ2-2; D may be TRBD2 (5 bases). Trimming cost V 2 bases and J 5 bases, with 16 bases left between them. Germline CDR1 SGDLS, CDR2 YYNGEE. The CDR3 consists of 16 residues.